This passage covers 3 T cell receptor beta chains from one sample sequenced in a study of cytomegalovirus exposure and HLA in healthy donors. Both 60 Vbeta primers and 13 Jbeta primers went into the PCR. The protocol was immunoSEQ multiplex PCR, while the TCRdb copy is restricted to in-frame clones and leaves out a portion. Here the sample spans about 150,000 clones, about three quarters being singletons. Sequenced sample: PBMCs. These TCRs come from a woman aged 40 to 55 in good health and CMV-seronegative.

The chain carries TRBV10-3 and TRBJ2-7, with 11 nucleotides matching TRBD2. This CDR3 is 15 amino acids long. Losses at the gene ends were 2 bases for V and 7 bases for J; bases not matched to a gene: 7. Germline values: CDR1 ENHRY, CDR2 SYGVKD. CDR3 loop: CAISEGSGGAGEQYF. The DNA of the CDR3 is TGTGCCATCAGTGAGGGTAGCGGGGGGGCGGGGGAGCAGTACTTC.

The chain recombines TRBV29-1 with TRBJ2-5; tentatively, D is TRBD2 (6 bases). The DNA end is more similar to TRBJ2-7, so the J call may be wrong. The CDR3 extends over 13 amino acids. The germline V gene has CDR1 SQVTM and CDR2 ANQGSEA. The CDR3 loop is CSVAASASYEQYF. The CDR3 coding sequence is TGCAGCGTTGCGGCTAGCGCCTCCTACGAGCAGTACTTC.

This sequence joins TRBV25-1 and TRBJ2-7, with D possibly being TRBD1 (5 bases). The V and J ends lost 2 bases and 0 bases respectively, with 14 bases between them. Germline-derived CDR1 and CDR2 are MGHDK and SYGVNS. The CDR3 length is 16 residues. CDR3 region: CASSERQGIDSYEQYF. In DNA, the CDR3 is TGTGCCAGCAGTGAAAGGCAGGGCATCGACTCCTACGAGCAGTACTTC.